Listed below are T cell receptor beta chains from one sample, sequenced in a study of T cell changes during pregnancy in multiple sclerosis. Here immunoSEQ multiplex PCR was the method, and the copy in TCRdb shows in-frame clones only, minus some. Of about 80,000 clones listed, around nine tenths were seen once; the top ten hold under 2.5%. The source material was peripheral blood, sampled before pregnancy. Receptors were obtained from a female donor with multiple sclerosis, enrolled in a pregnancy study. Both conserved end residues are trimmed from each CDR3. Not every row has a clone size; where given, it reads once, few, many or a size class.

length,V,J,size,CDR3
13,TRBV7-3,TRBJ2-5,-,ASSIVAGGQETQY
13,TRBV25-1,TRBJ1-3,-,ASSEWASSGNTIY
12,TRBV29-1,TRBJ2-3,-,SVAVAGKTDTQY
11,TRBV6-5,-,-,ASRRGTSYEQY
13,TRBV27,TRBJ1-6,-,ASKTLNERNSPLH
10,TRBV6-6,TRBJ1-1,few,ASSYAGEEAF
11,TRBV7-9,TRBJ2-3,-,ASSTDRGDTQY
16,TRBV18,TRBJ1-5,-,ASSPTGQHDYSNQPQH
13,TRBV7-2,TRBJ1-6,few,ASSPNRVGNSPLH
13,TRBV6-6,TRBJ2-2,-,ASSYSGGYTGELF
12,TRBV5-5,TRBJ1-2,-,ASSLGGQRPGYT
14,TRBV6-6,TRBJ2-5,-,ASSYVLQGAGETQY
12,TRBV7-9,TRBJ1-2,-,ASSTRGTRDGYT
11,TRBV7-2,TRBJ1-2,-,ASSEDRVNGYT
16,TRBV7-3,TRBJ2-2,-,ASSLIPMISANTGELF
13,TRBV5-1,TRBJ2-3,-,ASSRGQISTDTQY
13,TRBV6-5,TRBJ1-6,few,ASSLTGLYNSPLH
15,TRBV5-6,TRBJ2-5,-,ASSLAGQSTIQETQY
13,TRBV11-2,TRBJ1-2,-,ASSLVKGSGYGYT
13,TRBV5-3,TRBJ1-5,-,ARSRGGEGNQPQH
12,TRBV6-4,TRBJ2-3,-,ASSQRGPQDTQY
11,TRBV7-8,TRBJ1-5,-,ASSLDRNQPQH
9,TRBV20-1,TRBJ2-3,-,SARGQERVY
13,TRBV7-8,TRBJ1-5,-,ASSLSSFSNQPQH
15,TRBV23-1,TRBJ2-5,-,ASSQAVTGPLGETQY
11,TRBV10-3,TRBJ1-6,-,ATKAGYNSPLH